This T cell receptor beta chain derives from a study of T cell changes during pregnancy in multiple sclerosis. Libraries were prepared by immunoSEQ multiplex PCR; TCRdb keeps only in-frame clonotypes and omits some of them. Here the sample spans some 45,000 clones, 91% being singletons. The V gene's germline CDR1 is LNHDA and CDR2 SQIVND (reference sequence). J gave up 5 bases and V 6 bases, and 6 bases lay outside the gene matches. CDR3 size: 14 residues. The origin of this receptor is a female donor in good health, enrolled as a control in a pregnancy study. Sequenced here: CD4+ T cells from peripheral blood mononuclear cells, sampled after pregnancy. The J gene is TRBJ2-4, the V gene TRBV19, with TRBD2 matching 8 bases. Here the CDR3 DNA reads TGTGCCAGTAGCACCGGGACTAGGGAAAACATTCAGTACTTC. Protein sequence: CASSTGTRENIQYF.